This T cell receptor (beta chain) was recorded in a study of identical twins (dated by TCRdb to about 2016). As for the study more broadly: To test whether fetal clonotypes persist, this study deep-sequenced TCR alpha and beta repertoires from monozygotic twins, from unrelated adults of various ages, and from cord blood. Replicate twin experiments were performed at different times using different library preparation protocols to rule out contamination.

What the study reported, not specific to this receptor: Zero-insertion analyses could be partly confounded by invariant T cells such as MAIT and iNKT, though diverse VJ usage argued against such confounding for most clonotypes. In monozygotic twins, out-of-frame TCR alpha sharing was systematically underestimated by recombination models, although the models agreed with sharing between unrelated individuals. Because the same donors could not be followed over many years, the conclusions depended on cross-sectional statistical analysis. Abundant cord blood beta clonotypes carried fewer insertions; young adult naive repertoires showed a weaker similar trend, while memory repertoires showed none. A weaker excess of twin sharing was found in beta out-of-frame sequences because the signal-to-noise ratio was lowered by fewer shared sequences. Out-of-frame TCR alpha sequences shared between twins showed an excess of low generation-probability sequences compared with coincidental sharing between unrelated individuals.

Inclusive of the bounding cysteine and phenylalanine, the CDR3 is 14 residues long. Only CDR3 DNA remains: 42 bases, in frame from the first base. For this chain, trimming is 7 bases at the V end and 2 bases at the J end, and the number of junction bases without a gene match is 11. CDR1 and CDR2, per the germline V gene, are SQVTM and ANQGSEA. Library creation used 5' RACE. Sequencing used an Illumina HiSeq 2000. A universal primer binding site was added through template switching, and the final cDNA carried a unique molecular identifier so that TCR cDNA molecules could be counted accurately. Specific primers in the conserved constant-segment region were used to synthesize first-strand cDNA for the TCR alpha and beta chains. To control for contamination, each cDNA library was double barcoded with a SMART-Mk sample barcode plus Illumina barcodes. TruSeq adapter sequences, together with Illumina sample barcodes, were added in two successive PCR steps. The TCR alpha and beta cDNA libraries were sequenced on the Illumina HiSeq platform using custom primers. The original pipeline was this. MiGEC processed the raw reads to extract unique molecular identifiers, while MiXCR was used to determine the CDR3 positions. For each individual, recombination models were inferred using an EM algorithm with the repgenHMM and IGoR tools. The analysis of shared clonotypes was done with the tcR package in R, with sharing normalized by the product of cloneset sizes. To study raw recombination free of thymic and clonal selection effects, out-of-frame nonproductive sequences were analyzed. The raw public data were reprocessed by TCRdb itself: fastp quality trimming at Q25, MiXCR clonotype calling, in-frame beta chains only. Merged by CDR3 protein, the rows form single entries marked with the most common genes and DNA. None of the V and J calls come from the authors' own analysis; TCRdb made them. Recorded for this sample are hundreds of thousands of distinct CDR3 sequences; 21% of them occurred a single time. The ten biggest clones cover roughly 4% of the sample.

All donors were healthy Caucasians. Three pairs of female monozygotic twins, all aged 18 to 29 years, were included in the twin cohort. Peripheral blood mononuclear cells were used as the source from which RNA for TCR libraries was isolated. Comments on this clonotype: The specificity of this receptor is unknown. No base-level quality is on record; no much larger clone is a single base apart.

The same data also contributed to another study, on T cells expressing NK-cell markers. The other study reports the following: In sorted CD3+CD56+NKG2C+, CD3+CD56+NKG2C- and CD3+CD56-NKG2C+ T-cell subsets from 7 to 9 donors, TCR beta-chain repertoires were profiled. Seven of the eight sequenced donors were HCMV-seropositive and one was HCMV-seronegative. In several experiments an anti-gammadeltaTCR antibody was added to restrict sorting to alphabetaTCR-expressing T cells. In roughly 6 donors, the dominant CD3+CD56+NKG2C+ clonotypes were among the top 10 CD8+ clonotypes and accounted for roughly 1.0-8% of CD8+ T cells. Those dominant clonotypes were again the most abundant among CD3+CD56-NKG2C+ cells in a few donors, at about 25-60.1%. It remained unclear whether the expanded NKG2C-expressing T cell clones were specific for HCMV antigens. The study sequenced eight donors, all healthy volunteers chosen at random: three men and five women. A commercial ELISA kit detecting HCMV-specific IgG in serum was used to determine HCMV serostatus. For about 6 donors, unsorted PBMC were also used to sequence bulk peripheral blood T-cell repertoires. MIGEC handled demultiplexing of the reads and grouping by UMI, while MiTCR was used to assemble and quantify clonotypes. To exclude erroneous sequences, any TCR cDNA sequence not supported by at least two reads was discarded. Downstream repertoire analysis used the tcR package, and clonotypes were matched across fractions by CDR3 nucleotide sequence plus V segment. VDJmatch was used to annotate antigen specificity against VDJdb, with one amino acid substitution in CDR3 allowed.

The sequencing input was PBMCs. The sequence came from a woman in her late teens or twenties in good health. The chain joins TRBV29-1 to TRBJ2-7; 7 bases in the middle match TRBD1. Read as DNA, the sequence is TGCAGCGCCCTCACCGGGACAGCCACCTACGAGCAGTACTTC. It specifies CSALTGTATYEQYF.